The 9 T cell receptor beta chains presented below share a single source sample, sequenced in a study of T-cell memory formation after mild COVID-19. TCRdb processed the 5' RACE reads anew with MiXCR; each CDR3 protein has one entry. The sample has some 440,000 distinct CDR3 sequences; roughly 25% are singletons. Material for sequencing was PBMCs or a T cell subset sorted from them (not recorded which). The receptors were gathered from an adult woman who had mild COVID-19 (a few samples of this study predate the infection). Cell type and time point are not known.

V gene TRBV5-4 combines with J gene TRBJ2-3; 8 bases map to TRBD2. The CDR3 sequence is 15 residues long. The V gene end was trimmed by 2 bases and the J gene end by 1 base; junction bases not matched to a gene: 3. Germline values: CDR1 SGHNT, CDR2 YYREEE (reference sequence). CDR3 nucleotide sequence: TGTGCCAGCAGCTTTGGGCGGGGGGGCACAGATACGCAGTATTTT. Encoded protein: CASSFGRGGTDTQYF.

This chain uses TRBV10-3 with TRBJ1-5; 7 bases line up with TRBD1. The V segment lost 3 bases and the J segment 2 bases; nucleotides outside the gene matches: 7. CDR1 and CDR2 (germline): ENHRY, SYGVKD. The CDR3 covers 16 residues. CDR3 DNA sequence: TGTGCCATCAGTGACCGAGGGGGCGCGGGCAATCAGCCCCAGCATTTT. Protein product: CAISDRGGAGNQPQHF.

This clonotype was picked up a small number of times. The V and J genes are TRBV4-1 and TRBJ2-7; D not resolved. Germline CDR1 and CDR2: MGHRA and YSYEKL. The CDR3 is 13 residues long. V was pared by 1 base and J by 5 bases, with 9 bases between. The CDR3 here is CASSQVGVNEQYF. The CDR3 DNA is TGCGCCAGCAGCCAAGTTGGAGTCAACGAGCAGTACTTC.

This chain uses TRBV30 with TRBJ2-3; a weak D match, TRBD2 (6 bases). The CDR3 contains 15 residues. V lost 1 base and J 0 bases, leaving 11 bases between the germline ends. Germline V gene data show CDR1 as GTSNPN and CDR2 as SVGIG (reference sequence). The CDR3, as DNA: TGTGCCTGGAGTGCTTACGGGGGTAGCACAGATACGCAGTATTTT. Protein product: CAWSAYGGSTDTQYF. The full variable domain, rest sourced from reference TRBV30 and TRBJ2-3, is SQTIHQWPATLVQPVGSPLSLECTVEGTSNPNLYWYRQAAGRGLQLLFYSVGIGQISSEVPQNLSASRPQDRQFILSSKKLLLSDSGFYLCAWSAYGGSTDTQYFGPGTRLTVL.

This clonotype has just a few counts. For the CDR3, the DNA is TGTGCCAGCAGTTTAGAAGGGCTGGGCTACGAGCAGTACTTC. It translates to CASSLEGLGYEQYF. The chain is built from TRBV27 and TRBJ2-7; D call uncertain. The ends were cut back, 2 bases at V and 3 bases at J, with 11 bases in the middle. The length of the CDR3 is 14 residues. Germline V gene sequence: CDR1 MNHEY, CDR2 SMNVEV (reference sequence).

This clonotype has a handful of counts. The chain links TRBV29-1 to TRBJ2-5; 9 bases line up with TRBD1. J lost 5 bases, V lost 8 bases, and 12 bases had no gene match. The length of the CDR3 is 14 residues. CDR1 is SQVTM, CDR2 ANQGSEA, per germline. CDR3 region: CSYWDREGGETQYF. CDR3 nucleotides: TGCAGCTACTGGGACAGGGAAGGAGGGGAGACCCAGTACTTC.

This chain links TRBV7-8 with TRBJ2-1; 10 bases map to TRBD2. CDR1 and CDR2 (germline): SGHVS, FQNEAQ. Trimming cost V 3 bases and J 13 bases; bases outside gene matches: 12. The CDR3 is 15 residues long. DNA for the CDR3: TGTGCCAGCAGCTTCGGGACTAGCGTCTTGATCTCCCAGTTCTTC. This sequence encodes CASSFGTSVLISQFF.

This chain uses TRBV12-3 or TRBV12-4 with TRBJ2-2; the D gene is possibly TRBD1 (6 bases). The CDR3 is made up of 14 amino acids. Trimming left V 1 base short and J 4 bases short, with 7 bases between. The CDR3 DNA sequence: TGTGCCAGCAGTTTAGGGACAGCCACCGGGGAGCTGTTTTTT. Translating gives CASSLGTATGELFF.

J is TRBJ2-5 and V is TRBV29-1, with 12 bases aligning to TRBD1. The trim removed 2 bases at V and 4 bases at J, leaving 8 bases unmatched. Germline V gives CDR1 SQVTM, CDR2 ANQGSEA. The CDR3 loop spans 16 amino acids. The CDR3 loop is CSVEKGGQGAGETQYF. In DNA, the CDR3 is TGCAGCGTTGAAAAGGGGGGACAGGGGGCAGGAGAGACCCAGTACTTC.